This TCR beta chain was recovered during a study of HIV-infected patients and healthy controls. Whole blood was used without fractionation, so all unsorted peripheral T cells were included. The RNA source was a roughly 2.5 ml peripheral blood draw. Alpha and beta constant-region primers primed reverse transcription of around 540 ng RNA. Using multiplexing indices, alpha and beta chain libraries were generated apart by chain-specific third strand synthesis. TCRdb ran MiXCR on the 5' RACE reads and lists one entry per CDR3 protein. The sample gives around 7,500 distinct CDR3 sequences, roughly 7.4% of which show up once; 8.5% to 9.5% is in the top ten. Study results and caveats: CMV-associated CDR3s mostly grew nonsignificantly during therapy, while HIV-associated CDR3s declined significantly. Healthy controls shared more CDR3 sequences between individuals than HIV-infected patients did. Significantly higher mean Gini indices appeared in HIV-infected repertoires, possibly reflecting oligoclonality.

This clonotype counts as medium-sized. Its target is unknown. Trimming shortened V by 6 bases and J by 6 bases, and 15 bases separated the two germline ends. Germline V gene data show CDR1 as SQVTM and CDR2 as ANQGSEA. The CDR3 length is 13 residues. The sequence was obtained from an adult with HIV infection. The source material was blood, sampled before antiretroviral therapy. The genes are TRBV29-1 and TRBJ1-5, with unresolved D. The CDR3 is CSVVFTESQPQHF. CDR3 nucleotide sequence: TGCAGCGTCGTCTTTACGGAAAGTCAGCCCCAGCATTTT. The variable domain in full, completed from reference TRBV29-1 and TRBJ1-5, reads SAVISQKPSRDICQRGTSLTIQCQVDSQVTMMFWYRQQPGQSLTLIATANQGSEATYESGFVIDKFPISRPNLTFSTLTVSNMSPEDSSIYLCSVVFTESQPQHFGDGTRLSIL.